A single sample is the source of the 2 T cell receptor beta chains below, sequenced in a study of cytomegalovirus exposure and HLA in healthy donors. PCR involved 60 Vbeta and 13 Jbeta primers. Profiled with immunoSEQ multiplex PCR; TCRdb holds only in-frame clones, not every one. The sample includes about 59,000 clones, 80% of them seen just once. The specimen was PBMCs. The receptor source for this set is a woman aged 40 to 55 in good health and CMV-seronegative.

Concerning this clone itself: Other nucleotide sequences in the sample specify the same CDR3. This rearrangement joins TRBV10-3 to TRBJ2-1; the D gene is possibly TRBD2 (5 bases). Germline lookup yields CDR1 ENHRY and CDR2 SYGVKD. V was pared by 4 bases and J by 5 bases, with 18 bases between. CDR3 size: 16 residues. The CDR3: CAISGATRWANNEQFF. For the CDR3, the DNA is TGTGCCATCAGTGGGGCCACTAGGTGGGCCAACAATGAGCAGTTCTTC.

The chain uses TRBV6-4 and TRBJ2-7, with 7 positions matching TRBD2. The CDR3 contains 15 residues. V lost 8 bases, J lost 2 bases, and 12 bases stayed unmatched. The germline CDR1 and CDR2 sequences are MRHNA and SNTAGT. The CDR3 spells CASGFLAGDPYEQYF. The CDR3 DNA reads as TGTGCCAGCGGGTTCCTGGCGGGGGACCCCTACGAGCAGTACTTC.